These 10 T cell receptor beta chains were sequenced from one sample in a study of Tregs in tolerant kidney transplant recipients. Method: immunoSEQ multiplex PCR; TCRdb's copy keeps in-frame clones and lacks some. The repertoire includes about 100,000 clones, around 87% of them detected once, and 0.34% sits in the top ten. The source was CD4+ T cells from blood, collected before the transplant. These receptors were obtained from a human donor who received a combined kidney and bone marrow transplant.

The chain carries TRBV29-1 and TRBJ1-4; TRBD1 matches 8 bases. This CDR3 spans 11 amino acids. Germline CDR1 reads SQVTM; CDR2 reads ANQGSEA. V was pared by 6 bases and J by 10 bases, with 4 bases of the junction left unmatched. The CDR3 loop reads CSVRQGRKLFF. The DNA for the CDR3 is TGCAGCGTCCGACAGGGGCGAAAACTGTTTTTT.

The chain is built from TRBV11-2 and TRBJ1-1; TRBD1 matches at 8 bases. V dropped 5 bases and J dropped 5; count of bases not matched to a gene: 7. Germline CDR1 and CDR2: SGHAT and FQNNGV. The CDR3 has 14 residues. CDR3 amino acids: CASSERTGNTEAFF. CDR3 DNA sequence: TGTGCCAGCAGCGAAAGGACAGGGAATACTGAAGCTTTCTTT.

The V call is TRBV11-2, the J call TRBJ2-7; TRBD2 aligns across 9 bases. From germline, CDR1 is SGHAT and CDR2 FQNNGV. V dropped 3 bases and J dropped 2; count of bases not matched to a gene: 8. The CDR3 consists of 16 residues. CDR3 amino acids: CASSFRLAVYTYEQYF. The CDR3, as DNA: TGTGCCAGCAGCTTTCGACTAGCGGTTTATACCTACGAGCAGTACTTC.

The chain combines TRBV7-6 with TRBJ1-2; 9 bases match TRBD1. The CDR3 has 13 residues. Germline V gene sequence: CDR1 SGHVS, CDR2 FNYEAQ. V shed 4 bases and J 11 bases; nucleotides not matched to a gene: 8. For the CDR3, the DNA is TGTGCCAGCAGCTCGACCCGGACAGGGGTTTACACCTTC. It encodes CASSSTRTGVYTF.

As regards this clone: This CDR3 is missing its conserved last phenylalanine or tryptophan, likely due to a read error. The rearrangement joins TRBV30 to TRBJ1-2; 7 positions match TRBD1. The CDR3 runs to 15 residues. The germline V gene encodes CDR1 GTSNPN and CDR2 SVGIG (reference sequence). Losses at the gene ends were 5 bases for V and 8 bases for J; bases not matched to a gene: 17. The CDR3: CAWEKKGQTYRGYTL. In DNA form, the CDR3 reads TGTGCCTGGGAAAAAAAGGGACAGACCTATAGGGGCTACACCCTC.

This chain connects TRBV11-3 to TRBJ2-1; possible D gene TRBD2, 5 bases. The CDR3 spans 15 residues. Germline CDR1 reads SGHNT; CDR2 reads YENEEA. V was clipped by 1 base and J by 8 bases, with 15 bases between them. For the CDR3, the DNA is TGTGCCAGCAGCTTAGGCAGGTCGGGGTATGATGAGCAGTTCTTC. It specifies CASSLGRSGYDEQFF.

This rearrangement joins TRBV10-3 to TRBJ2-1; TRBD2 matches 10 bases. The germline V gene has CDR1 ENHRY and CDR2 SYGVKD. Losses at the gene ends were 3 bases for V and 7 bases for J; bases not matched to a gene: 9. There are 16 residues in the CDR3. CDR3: CAISDHSGGAVNEQFF. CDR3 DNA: TGTGCCATCAGTGACCACAGCGGGGGGGCGGTGAATGAGCAGTTCTTC.

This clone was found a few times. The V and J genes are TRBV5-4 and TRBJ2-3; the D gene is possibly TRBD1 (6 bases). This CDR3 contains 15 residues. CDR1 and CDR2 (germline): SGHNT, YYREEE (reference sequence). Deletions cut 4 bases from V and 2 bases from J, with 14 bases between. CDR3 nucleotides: TGTGCCAGCAGCCTCCCAGGGGCTGTCACAGATACGCAGTATTTT. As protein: CASSLPGAVTDTQYF.

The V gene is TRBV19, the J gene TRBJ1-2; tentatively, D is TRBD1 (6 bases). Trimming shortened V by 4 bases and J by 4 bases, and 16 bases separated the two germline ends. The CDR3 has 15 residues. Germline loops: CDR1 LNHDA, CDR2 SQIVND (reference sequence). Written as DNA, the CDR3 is TGTGCCAGTAGTACCAGGGAGGGGGATCTCTATGGCTACACCTTC. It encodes CASSTREGDLYGYTF.

CDR3 sequence reads: CASSVAYSGRKYNEQFF. CDR3 sequence (DNA): TGTGCCAGCAGCGTAGCTTATAGCGGGAGGAAGTACAATGAGCAGTTCTTC. The chain combines TRBV9 with TRBJ2-1; TRBD2 matches at 10 bases. This CDR3 region has 17 residues. The germline V gene has CDR1 SGDLS and CDR2 YYNGEE. V shed 0 bases, J shed 4 bases, and the junction held 7 bases outside the gene matches.